Reported below is one T cell receptor (beta chain). Its antigen is as yet unknown. This record belongs to a study of regulatory T cells in long-lasting Graves disease. General study findings and limits: Newly diagnosed Graves' patients exceeded persistent ones in TCR diversity. Persistent disease preferred TRBV28, TRBJ1-2 and TRBJ2-5; new disease, TRBV20-1 and TRBJ2-1.

The CDR3 covers 13 residues. Germline CDR1 GTSNPN, CDR2 SVGIG (reference sequence). Trimming removed 0 bases from V and 3 bases from J, with 6 bases in between. Time point defined: persistent/refractory GD, antithyroid drugs over 5 years with positive TRAb. After RNA was extracted from PBMCs, the TCR library was made from it. Relying on iRepertoire HTBI primers and Arm-PCR of CDR3 regions, the team built TCR beta libraries. One entry per CDR3 protein results from TCRdb running MiXCR on the multiplex PCR reads. The sample carries fewer than 450,000 distinct CDR3 sequences, about a quarter recorded once.

The sample consisted of peripheral blood mononuclear cells (PBMCs), taken when the disease was refractory, from a patient treated with antithyroid drugs. The sequence came from a female donor with Graves disease. The genes are TRBV30 and TRBJ1-3; no clear D. The CDR3 DNA reads TGTGCCTGGAGTGTACAGCTTGGAAACACCATATATTTT. As protein: CAWSVQLGNTIYF.